One and the same sample provided the 17 T cell receptor beta chains below, sequenced in a study of T-cell reconstitution after alpha-beta-depleted transplantation in children. Library preparation (for TCRbeta) was performed with unique molecular identifiers. TCRdb processed the PCR reads anew with MiXCR; each CDR3 protein has one entry. The sample holds 200,000 to 250,000 distinct CDR3 sequences, around 9.6% seen once. Sample: PBMCs from the stem cell graft donor, taken from the stem cell graft. These receptors all come from a human donor who donated a stem cell graft to a child with acute lymphoblastic leukemia.

This clonotype was detected ten times or more. The chain has TRBV12-3 or TRBV12-4 and TRBJ2-7, with 7 bases fitting TRBD1. There are 19 residues in the CDR3. Unmatched junction bases numbered 20, after V lost 5 bases and J lost 1 base. CDR3 in DNA: TGTGCCAGCAGTACCATCCCCGGGACAGTCCTCGAAAAATCCTACGAGCAGTACTTC. Its translation is CASSTIPGTVLEKSYEQYF.

The table lists this clonotype with a few counts. This rearrangement joins TRBV3-1 to TRBJ1-1, with TRBD1 matching 7 bases. Trimming at V came to 6 bases and at J to 4 bases, leaving 14 bases not matched to a gene. This CDR3 region has 16 residues. The germline gives CDR1 LGHDT, CDR2 YNNKEL (reference sequence). CDR3 bases: TGTGCCAGCAGTCCAAGATCTCTAGGGGGCGGCACTGAAGCTTTCTTT. Its protein product is CASSPRSLGGGTEAFF.

In this sample, this clonotype turned up a few times. The chain couples TRBV29-1 to TRBJ2-7; the match to TRBD1 covers 8 bases. CDR1 is SQVTM and CDR2 is ANQGSEA in the germline V gene. Trimming at V came to 6 bases and at J to 4 bases, leaving 5 bases not matched to a gene. CDR3 length equals 12 residues. The CDR3 protein is CSVGQEIYEQYF. The DNA of the CDR3 is TGCAGCGTGGGACAGGAGATTTACGAGCAGTACTTC.

This clonotype occurred many times. The chain has TRBV7-9 and TRBJ1-1, with TRBD1 matching over 9 bases. Trimming removed 7 bases from V and 11 bases from J; junction bases left unmatched: 17. In germline, CDR1 is SEHNR, CDR2 FQNEAQ (reference sequence). The CDR3 has 15 amino acids. CDR3 sequence (DNA): TGTGCCAGCAAACCCGTGACAGGGGGTTTCTTGAAGGCTTTCTTT. The encoded protein is CASKPVTGGFLKAFF.

In its sample, this clonotype was seen many times. V is TRBV5-4 and J is TRBJ1-1; TRBD1 might be the D (5 bases). Deletions cut 1 base from V and 3 bases from J, with 7 bases between. The CDR3 is 13 amino acids. Germline values: CDR1 SGHNT, CDR2 YYREEE (reference sequence). CDR3 nucleotides: TGTGCCAGCAGCTTGTCAGGGTACACTGAAGCTTTCTTT. Amino acids: CASSLSGYTEAFF.

The gene calls are TRBV2 and TRBJ2-3; D gene uncertain. V was cut by 8 bases and J by 2 bases, with 8 bases left in between. CDR1 and CDR2 from the germline V gene are SNHLY and FYNNEI. The CDR3 spans 12 residues. The CDR3 nucleotides are TGTGCCAGCCCCGCGACCACAGATACGCAGTATTTT. It encodes CASPATTDTQYF.

In this sample, this clonotype turned up many times. V gene TRBV11-2 combines with J gene TRBJ2-3; the match to TRBD1 covers 8 bases. Germline V gene data show CDR1 as SGHAT and CDR2 as FQNNGV. The V and J ends lost 7 bases and 5 bases, in that order; junction bases with no gene match: 11. This CDR3 spans 15 amino acids. The CDR3 DNA reads as TGTGCCAGCACCAATCCGACAGGGGTGGGAGATACGCAGTATTTT. Protein sequence: CASTNPTGVGDTQYF.

The chain carries TRBV7-9 and TRBJ2-1; D may be TRBD1 or TRBD2 (5 bases each). Germline V gene sequence: CDR1 SEHNR, CDR2 FQNEAQ (reference sequence). The CDR3 has 16 residues. V was clipped by 4 bases and J by 0 bases, with 13 bases between them. CDR3 nucleotide sequence: TGTGCCAGCAGCTCCCGGGACGCAAACTCCTACAATGAGCAGTTCTTC. Translating it yields CASSSRDANSYNEQFF.

This sequence joins TRBV7-9 and TRBJ2-3, with 7 bases identical to TRBD2. Germline trimming cut 5 bases from V and 2 bases from J; bases unmatched to any gene: 10. Germline V gene data show CDR1 as SEHNR and CDR2 as FQNEAQ (reference sequence). There are 16 residues in the CDR3. The CDR3 is CASSRHSSGNTDTQYF. For the CDR3, the DNA is TGTGCCAGCAGCCGCCATTCTAGCGGAAACACAGATACGCAGTATTTT.

This clonotype was counted many times. The chain is built from TRBV20-1 and TRBJ2-1; D might be TRBD2 (7 bases). Trimming took off 0 bases at V and 6 bases at J, with 15 bases between the two ends. The CDR3 runs to 15 residues. Per germline, CDR1 DFQATT and CDR2 SNEGSKA (reference sequence). CDR3 in amino acids: CSARDFGGPGNEQFF. CDR3 DNA: TGCAGTGCTAGAGATTTCGGGGGGCCTGGCAATGAGCAGTTCTTC.

This clonotype was detected ten times or more. The gene calls are TRBV7-9 and TRBJ2-2, with TRBD1 identical over 7 bases. After removal of 3 bases from V and 6 bases from J, the junction contained 10 bases not matched to a gene. The CDR3 length is 16 residues. Germline values: CDR1 SEHNR, CDR2 FQNEAQ (reference sequence). CDR3 sequence reads: CASSFPGQLNAGELFF. CDR3 DNA sequence: TGTGCCAGCAGCTTTCCGGGACAGCTAAACGCCGGGGAGCTGTTTTTT.

This clonotype has at least ten counts. The chain couples TRBV12-3 or TRBV12-4 to TRBJ2-5; 7 bases align to TRBD2. J lost 14 bases, V lost 0 bases, and 15 bases had no gene match. The CDR3 totals 15 residues. The CDR3 region has the DNA TGTGCCAGCAGTTTAGCGGGGAGGGAAGGACCACCCGCTTACTTC. Translated, it gives CASSLAGREGPPAYF.

By share, this clonotype ranks as medium-sized. V is TRBV29-1 and J is TRBJ2-7, with D unclear. CDR1 is SQVTM and CDR2 is ANQGSEA in the germline V gene. The CDR3 has 11 amino acids. V lost 6 bases and J lost 1, with 7 bases in between. This CDR3 reads CSVNLSYEQYF. CDR3 in DNA: TGCAGCGTGAACCTATCCTACGAGCAGTACTTC.

Ten or more counts support this clonotype. The J gene is TRBJ1-1, the V gene TRBV5-1; 10 bases are shared with TRBD1. The CDR3 loop spans 13 amino acids. Per germline, CDR1 SGHRS and CDR2 YFSETQ. Trimming cost V 5 bases and J 8 bases; bases outside gene matches: 6. The CDR3 nucleotides read TGCGCCAGCAGGGACAGGGGGTTTTCCGAAGCTTTCTTT. Its translation: CASRDRGFSEAFF.

This rearrangement joins TRBV6-2 or TRBV6-3 to TRBJ2-2; no reliable D call. V dropped 4 bases and J dropped 5 bases, with 11 bases sitting between them. The CDR3 sequence is 14 residues long. Per germline, CDR1 MNHEY and CDR2 SVGEGT. The CDR3 loop reads CASSSESWTGELFF. The DNA of the CDR3 is TGTGCCAGCAGTTCCGAGAGTTGGACCGGGGAGCTGTTTTTT.

This clonotype was counted ten times or more. The rearrangement joins TRBV5-1 to TRBJ1-6, with 8 bases that match TRBD1. CDR3 length: 15 amino acids. Germline CDR1 SGHRS, CDR2 YFSETQ. Trimming cost V 4 bases and J 6 bases; bases outside gene matches: 6. The CDR3 loop reads CASSAGTGPNSPLHF. In DNA form, the CDR3 reads TGCGCCAGCAGCGCTGGGACAGGACCTAATTCACCCCTCCACTTT.

In DNA, the CDR3 is TGTGCCAGCAGTGGCCCCAATTCACCCCTCCACTTT. Amino acid sequence: CASSGPNSPLHF. J is TRBJ1-6 and V is TRBV2; no clear D. Germline V gene data show CDR1 as SNHLY and CDR2 as FYNNEI. The CDR3 contains 12 residues. V was shortened by 4 bases and J by 7 bases, with 5 bases between the two germline ends.